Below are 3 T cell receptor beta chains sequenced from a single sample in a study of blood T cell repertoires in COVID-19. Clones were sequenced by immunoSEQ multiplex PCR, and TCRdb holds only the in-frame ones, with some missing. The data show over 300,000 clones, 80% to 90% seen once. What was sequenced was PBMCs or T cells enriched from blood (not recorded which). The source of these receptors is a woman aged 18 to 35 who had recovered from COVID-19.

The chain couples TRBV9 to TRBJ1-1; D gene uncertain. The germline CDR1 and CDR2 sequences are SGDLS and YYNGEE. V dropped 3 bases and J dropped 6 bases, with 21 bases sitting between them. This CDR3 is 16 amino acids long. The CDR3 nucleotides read TGTGCCAGCAGCGATCAATCGGGATCCCCGGAGGCTGAAGCTTTCTTT. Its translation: CASSDQSGSPEAEAFF. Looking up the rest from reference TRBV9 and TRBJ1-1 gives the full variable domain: DSGVTQTPKHLITATGQRVTLRCSPRSGDLSVYWYQQSLDQGLQFLIQYYNGEERAKGNILERFSAQQFPDLHSELNLSSLELGDSALYFCASSDQSGSPEAEAFFGQGTRLTVV.

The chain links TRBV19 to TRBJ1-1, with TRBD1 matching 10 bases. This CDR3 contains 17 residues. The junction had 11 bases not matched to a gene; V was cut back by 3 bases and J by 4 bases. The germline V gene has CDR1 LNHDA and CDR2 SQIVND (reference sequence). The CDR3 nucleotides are TGTGCCAGTAGTATTCGGGAGACAGGGGGCGGCGGCACTGAAGCTTTCTTT. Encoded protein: CASSIRETGGGGTEAFF. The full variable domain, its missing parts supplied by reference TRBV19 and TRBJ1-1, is DGGITQSPKYLFRKEGQNVTLSCEQNLNHDAMYWYRQDPGQGLRLIYYSQIVNDFQKGDIAEGYSVSREKKESFPLTVTSAQKNPTAFYLCASSIRETGGGGTEAFFGQGTRLTVV.

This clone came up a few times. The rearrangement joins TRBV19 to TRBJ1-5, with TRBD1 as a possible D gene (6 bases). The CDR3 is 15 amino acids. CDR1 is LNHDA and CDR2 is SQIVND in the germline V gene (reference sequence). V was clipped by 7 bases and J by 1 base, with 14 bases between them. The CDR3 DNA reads TGTGCCAGTACCCCCATGGGGGCAAGCAATCAGCCCCAGCATTTT. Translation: CASTPMGASNQPQHF.